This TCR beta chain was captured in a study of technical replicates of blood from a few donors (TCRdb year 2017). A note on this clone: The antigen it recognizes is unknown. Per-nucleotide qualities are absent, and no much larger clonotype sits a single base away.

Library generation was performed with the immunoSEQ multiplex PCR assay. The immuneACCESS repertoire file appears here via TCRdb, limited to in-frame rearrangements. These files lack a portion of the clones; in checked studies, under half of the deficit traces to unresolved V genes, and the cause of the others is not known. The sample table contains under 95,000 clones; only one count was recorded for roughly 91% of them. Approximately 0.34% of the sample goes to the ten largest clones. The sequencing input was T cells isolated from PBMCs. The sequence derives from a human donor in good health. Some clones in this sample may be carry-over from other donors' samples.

The DNA reads TGTGCCTGGAGTAGGACTAACACTGAAGCTTTCTTT. This translates into CAWSRTNTEAFF. The chain uses TRBV30 and TRBJ1-1, with no confidently assigned D gene. The CDR3 numbers 12 residues from cysteine through phenylalanine. Left in the record is the CDR3 DNA by itself, 36 bases read in frame from the first base. V and J lose 2 bases and 2 bases, and a span of 6 bases separates them. CDR1 GTSNPN and CDR2 SVGIG are derived from the germline V gene (reference sequence).